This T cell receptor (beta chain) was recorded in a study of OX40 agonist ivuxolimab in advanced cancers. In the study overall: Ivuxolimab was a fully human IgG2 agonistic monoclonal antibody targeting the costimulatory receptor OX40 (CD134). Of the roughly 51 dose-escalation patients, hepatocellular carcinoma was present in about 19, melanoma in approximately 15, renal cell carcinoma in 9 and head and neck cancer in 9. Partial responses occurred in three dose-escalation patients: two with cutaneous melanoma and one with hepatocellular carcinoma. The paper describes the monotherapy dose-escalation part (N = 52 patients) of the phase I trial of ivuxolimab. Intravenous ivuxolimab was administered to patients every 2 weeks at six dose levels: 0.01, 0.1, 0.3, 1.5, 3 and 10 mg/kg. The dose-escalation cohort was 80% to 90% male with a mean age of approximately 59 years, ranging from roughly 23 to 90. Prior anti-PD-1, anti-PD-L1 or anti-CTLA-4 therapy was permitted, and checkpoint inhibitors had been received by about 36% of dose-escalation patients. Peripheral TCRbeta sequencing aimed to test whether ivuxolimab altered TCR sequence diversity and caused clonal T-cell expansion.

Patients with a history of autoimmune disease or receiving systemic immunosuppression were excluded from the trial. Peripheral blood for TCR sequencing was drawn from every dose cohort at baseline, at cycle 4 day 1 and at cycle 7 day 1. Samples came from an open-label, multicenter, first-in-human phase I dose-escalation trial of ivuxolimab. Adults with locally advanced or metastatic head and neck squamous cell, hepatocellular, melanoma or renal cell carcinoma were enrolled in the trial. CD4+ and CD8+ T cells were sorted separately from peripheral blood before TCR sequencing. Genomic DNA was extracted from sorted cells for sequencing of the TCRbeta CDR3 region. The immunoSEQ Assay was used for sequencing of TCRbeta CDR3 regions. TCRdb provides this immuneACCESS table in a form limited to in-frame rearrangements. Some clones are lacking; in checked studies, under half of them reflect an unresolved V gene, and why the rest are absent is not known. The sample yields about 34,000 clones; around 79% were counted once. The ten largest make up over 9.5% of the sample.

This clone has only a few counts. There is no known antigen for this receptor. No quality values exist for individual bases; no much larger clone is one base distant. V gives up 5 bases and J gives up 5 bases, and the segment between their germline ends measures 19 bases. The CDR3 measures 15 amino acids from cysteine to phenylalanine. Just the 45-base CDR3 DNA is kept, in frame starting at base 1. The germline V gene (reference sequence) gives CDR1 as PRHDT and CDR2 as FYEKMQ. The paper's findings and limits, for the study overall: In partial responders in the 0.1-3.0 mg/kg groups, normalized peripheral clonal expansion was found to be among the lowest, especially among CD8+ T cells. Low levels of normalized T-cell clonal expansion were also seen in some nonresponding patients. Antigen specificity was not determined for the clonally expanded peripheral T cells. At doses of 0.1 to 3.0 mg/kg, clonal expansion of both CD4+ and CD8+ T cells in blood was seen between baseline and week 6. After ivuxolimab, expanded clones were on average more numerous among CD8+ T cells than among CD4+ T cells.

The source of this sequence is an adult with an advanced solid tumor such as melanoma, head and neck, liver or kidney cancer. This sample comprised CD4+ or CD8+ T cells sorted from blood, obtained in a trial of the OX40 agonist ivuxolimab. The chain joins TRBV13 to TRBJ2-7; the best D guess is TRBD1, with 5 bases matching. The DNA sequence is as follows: TGTGCCAGCAGCCCTCCAGGGCACCTTACGAACGAGCAGTACTTC. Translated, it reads CASSPPGHLTNEQYF.